What follows is one T cell receptor beta chain and its context. TCRdb's table, derived via immunoSEQ multiplex PCR, lists solely in-frame clones and lacks some. Here the sample spans roughly 250,000 clones, 75% to 95% being singletons. This sample was taken from a study of blood T cell repertoires in COVID-19. This clonotype originated in a woman between 18 and 30 years old who had recovered from COVID-19. The source material was PBMCs or T cells enriched from blood (not recorded which).

CDR3 DNA sequence: TGTGCCAGCAGCACCCCCACAGGGGGCTTTCAGCCCCAGCATTTT. Amino acids: CASSTPTGGFQPQHF. This chain links TRBV7-8 with TRBJ1-5, with 9 bases matching TRBD1. The trim removed 5 bases at V and 6 bases at J, leaving 8 bases unmatched. Per germline, CDR1 SGHVS and CDR2 FQNEAQ. The CDR3 runs to 15 residues.